Sequencing of this T cell receptor beta chain was carried out in a study of identical twins. TCRdb itself ran the 5' RACE reads through MiXCR, one entry per CDR3 protein. The sample lists some 330,000 distinct CDR3 sequences, about 9% occurring once. In its sample, this clonotype was seen a few times. This receptor was taken from a woman in her 50s in good health. The material sequenced was naive T cells sorted from blood.

CDR3: CASSLRTREGSGDYEQFF. The DNA for the CDR3 is TGCGCCAGCAGCTTGAGGACGAGGGAAGGGTCAGGGGATTATGAGCAGTTCTTC. V usage is TRBV5-1 and J usage is TRBJ2-1, with TRBD1 as a possible D gene (6 bases). V was shortened by 1 base and J by 8 bases, with 25 bases between the two germline ends. Germline V gene data show CDR1 as SGHRS and CDR2 as YFSETQ. The CDR3 runs 18 residues.